This is a list of T cell receptor beta chains from one sample in a study of T cells in Graves' hyperthyroidism and ophthalmopathy. Using its own MiXCR run on the multiplex PCR reads, TCRdb lists one record per CDR3 protein. The sample holds 360,000 or so distinct CDR3 sequences, 19% seen once. The source material was blood. These receptor sequences come from a woman in her late teens or twenties with Graves' hyperthyroidism. Both conserved end residues are part of each CDR3. The D gene is left open where the match is weak. The listing skips clone size in some rows; elsewhere it reads once, few, many or a size class.

D	J	length	V	size	CDR3	DNA
-	TRBJ2-7	14	TRBV25-1	many	CASSLGTYSYEQYF	TGTGCCAGCAGCCTCGGGACATACTCCTACGAGCAGTACTTC
-	TRBJ1-5	14	TRBV24-1	many	CATSDPNSNQPQHF	TGTGCCACCAGTGACCCCAATAGCAATCAGCCCCAGCATTTT
-	TRBJ1-1	15	TRBV12-3/TRBV12-4	many	CASSLAITSSTEAFF	TGTGCCAGCAGCCTAGCTATTACAAGTAGCACTGAAGCTTTCTTT
-	TRBJ2-5	15	TRBV5-1	many	CASSLGLSYQETQYF	TGCGCCAGCAGCTTGGGACTATCTTACCAAGAGACCCAGTACTTC
TRBD1	TRBJ1-3	16	TRBV28	many	CASQPGQGAGGNTIYF	TGTGCCAGCCAGCCGGGACAGGGGGCCGGTGGAAACACCATATATTTT
-	TRBJ2-7	15	TRBV5-8	many	CASQSGPGLRLEQYF	TGTGCCAGCCAATCCGGGCCGGGACTCCGATTGGAGCAGTACTTC
-	TRBJ2-5	12	TRBV29-1	many	CSALRGEETQYF	TGCAGCGCCCTGAGGGGGGAGGAGACCCAGTACTTC
-	TRBJ1-2	13	TRBV20-1	many	CSATGHTNYGYTF	TGCAGTGCAACGGGACACACTAACTATGGCTACACCTTC
-	TRBJ2-5	13	TRBV18	many	CASSPVAQETQYF	TGTGCCAGCTCACCCGTCGCTCAAGAGACCCAGTACTTC
-	TRBJ1-1	15	TRBV12-3/TRBV12-4	-	CASSPGGSGRTEAFF	TGTGCCAGCAGTCCCGGGGGATCGGGGAGGACTGAAGCTTTCTTT
-	TRBJ1-1	16	TRBV28	-	CASSFLVLGGYTEAFF	TGTGCCAGCAGTTTCCTCGTGTTGGGGGGGTACACTGAAGCTTTCTTT